The subject of this entry is one T cell receptor (beta chain). This sample is part of a study of radiation and T cells in renal cell carcinoma. The CDR3 runs to 14 residues. Per the germline V gene, CDR1 is MDHEN and CDR2 is SYDVKM. Deletions cut 5 bases from V and 2 bases from J, with 13 bases between. Time point reported: baseline pretreatment blood. Sample treatment: 15 Gy SBRT to primary tumor, nephrectomy 4 weeks later. Blood was sampled at baseline, 2 weeks and 4 weeks after SBRT. TCRdb's table, derived via immunoSEQ multiplex PCR, lists solely in-frame clones and lacks some. This sample has approximately 110,000 clones, with about four fifths found just once.

The chain has TRBV28 and TRBJ2-7; no clear D. This receptor was taken from a woman aged 55-69 years with renal cell carcinoma. Sequences were derived from blood, sampled from a patient whose treatment included radiotherapy and nephrectomy. The CDR3 sequence: CASSPGAVAYEQYF. DNA for the CDR3: TGTGCCAGCAGTCCCGGCGCAGTTGCCTACGAGCAGTACTTC.